This T cell receptor (beta chain) originates from a study of response to subunit inactivated influenza vaccine. TCRdb reanalysed the RT-PCR reads using MiXCR and keeps one entry per CDR3 protein. Among about 650,000 distinct CDR3 sequences listed, 14% were seen once. With 5 bases clipped from V and 4 bases from J, the junction kept 9 bases outside the gene matches. The CDR3 loop spans 17 amino acids. The chain links TRBV12-3 or TRBV12-4 to TRBJ2-5, with TRBD2 identical over 14 bases. The sequencing used PBMCs from blood, collected 14 days before vaccination. The TCR comes from a man aged 45-65 years who received an inactivated influenza vaccine. The CDR3 protein is CASSTRLAGGLRETQYF. The CDR3, as DNA: TGTGCCAGCAGTACCAGACTAGCGGGGGGGCTTCGAGAGACCCAGTACTTC.